Below are 17 T cell receptor beta chains sequenced from a single sample in a study of T-cell memory formation after mild COVID-19. TCRdb re-analysed the 5' RACE reads in MiXCR, keeping a single row per CDR3 protein. The sample has around 250,000 distinct CDR3 sequences, roughly 14% seen once; the top ten hold 2.1%. The sample was PBMCs or a T cell subset sorted from them (not recorded which). The receptors were sampled from an adult woman who had mild COVID-19 (a few samples of this study predate the infection). Cell type and time point are not known.

The chain joins TRBV19 to TRBJ2-7, with TRBD1 identical over 8 bases. J lost 1 base, V lost 4 bases, and 6 bases had no gene match. CDR1 LNHDA and CDR2 SQIVND come from the germline V gene (reference sequence). This CDR3 is built from 15 residues. The CDR3 reads CASSNPGQASYEQYF. CDR3 coding DNA: TGTGCCAGTAGTAACCCGGGACAGGCATCCTACGAGCAGTACTTC.

This clonotype was counted a single time. This rearrangement joins TRBV25-1 to TRBJ1-2; TRBD1 might be the D (5 bases). V lost 8 bases, J lost 8 bases, and 12 bases lay in between. The CDR3 is 11 amino acids. Germline loops: CDR1 MGHDK, CDR2 SYGVNS. CDR3 amino acids: CASSMGGGYTF. The CDR3 bases are TGTGCCAGCTCGATGGGGGGAGGCTACACCTTC.

Ten or more counts support this clonotype. The chain uses TRBV5-1 and TRBJ2-7, with 12 positions matching TRBD2. Germline values: CDR1 SGHRS, CDR2 YFSETQ. The CDR3 sequence is 14 residues long. Losses at the gene ends were 0 bases for V and 7 bases for J; bases not matched to a gene: 2. The CDR3 region is CASSLGLAGEEQYF. In DNA, the CDR3 is TGCGCCAGCAGCTTGGGACTAGCGGGAGAGGAGCAGTACTTC.

This clonotype was seen a few times. V is TRBV20-1 and J is TRBJ1-2; no clear D gene. The germline gives CDR1 DFQATT, CDR2 SNEGSKA (reference sequence). The CDR3 consists of 17 residues. V lost 3 bases to trimming and J lost 8 bases, with 28 bases between them. In DNA, the CDR3 is TGCAGTGCTAGTAATCCCATGGCAACCTCTGAATTATTGGGCTACACCTTC. Translating it yields CSASNPMATSELLGYTF.

The V and J genes are TRBV24-1 and TRBJ2-7; 7 nucleotides line up with TRBD1. V lost 9 bases and J lost 0; bases outside the gene matches: 4. Per the germline V gene, CDR1 is KGHDR and CDR2 is SFDVKD. There are 13 residues in the CDR3. CDR3 region: CATRDSSSYEQYF. The CDR3 DNA reads as TGTGCCACCCGGGACAGTAGCTCCTACGAGCAGTACTTC.

This rearrangement joins TRBV2 to TRBJ2-7; 7 nucleotides align to TRBD2. This CDR3 has 14 residues. CDR1 and CDR2 from the germline V gene are SNHLY and FYNNEI. With 10 bases clipped from V and 3 bases from J, the junction kept 12 bases outside the gene matches. As DNA, the CDR3 is TGTGCCATCACTAAGCGGGGCGATTACTACGAGCAGTACTTC. This encodes CAITKRGDYYEQYF.

The chain combines TRBV2 with TRBJ2-2; D unclear. CDR3 length: 15 amino acids. The germline V and J ends were trimmed by 5 bases and 2 bases, with 12 bases remaining between them. Germline loops: CDR1 SNHLY, CDR2 FYNNEI. The CDR3 bases are TGTGCCAGCAGTTTAGCCGCGACAAACACCGGGGAGCTGTTTTTT. It is translated as CASSLAATNTGELFF.

This clonotype was recorded at least ten times. The J gene is TRBJ2-1, the V gene TRBV27; D may be TRBD2 (6 bases). CDR3 size: 19 residues. Germline values: CDR1 MNHEY, CDR2 SMNVEV (reference sequence). Between the trimmed V and J ends, which lost 3 bases and 0 bases, there was a span of 21 bases. The CDR3 DNA reads as TGTGCCAGCAGTTTCTCGACTAGTCCAAGGCTAAGCTCCTACAATGAGCAGTTCTTC. This translates into CASSFSTSPRLSSYNEQFF.

V usage is TRBV3-1 and J usage is TRBJ2-2; unclear D gene. This CDR3 is built from 15 residues. V dropped 3 bases and J dropped 7 bases, with 15 bases sitting between them. The germline V gene has CDR1 LGHDT and CDR2 YNNKEL (reference sequence). The CDR3 region has the DNA TGTGCCAGCAGCCACCCGAGCAGTGGAAACGGGGAGCTGTTTTTT. It codes for CASSHPSSGNGELFF.

The V call is TRBV2, the J call TRBJ1-2; D unclear. V was pared by 3 bases and J by 10 bases, with 24 bases between. The CDR3 runs to 16 residues. Germline-derived CDR1 and CDR2 are SNHLY and FYNNEI. In DNA form, the CDR3 reads TGTGCCAGCAGTGAGCCAGTAGTTCCGCCAGATGGGGACTACACCTTC. Translated: CASSEPVVPPDGDYTF.

The V gene is TRBV29-1, the J gene TRBJ1-2, with a weak D call TRBD1 (6 bases). The CDR3 is made up of 14 amino acids. Germline-derived CDR1 and CDR2 are SQVTM and ANQGSEA. V dropped 0 bases and J dropped 8 bases, with 16 bases sitting between them. CDR3 sequence (DNA): TGCAGCGTTGAAGACCGGATGGGGGCGTGGGGCTACACCTTC. As protein: CSVEDRMGAWGYTF.

The CDR3 loop is CATRGDRQGTEAFF. The CDR3 DNA sequence: TGTGCCACCAGGGGCGACAGACAGGGCACTGAAGCTTTCTTT. V and J are TRBV24-1 and TRBJ1-1; 7 bases align to TRBD1. V trimming: 7 bases; J trimming: 4 bases; junction bases outside the gene matches: 8. This CDR3 contains 14 residues. The germline V gene has CDR1 KGHDR and CDR2 SFDVKD.

Only a few counts were recorded for this clonotype. V gene TRBV7-2 combines with J gene TRBJ2-4; perhaps TRBD1 as D (6 bases). Germline values: CDR1 SGHTA, CDR2 FQGNSA. V was pared by 5 bases and J by 8 bases, with 25 bases between. The CDR3 is 17 amino acids. This chain's CDR3 is CASSTDPPGHEDDIQYF. CDR3 nucleotide sequence: TGTGCCAGCAGCACAGATCCCCCGGGACATGAGGACGACATTCAGTACTTC.

V is TRBV5-1 and J is TRBJ1-1, with a weak D call TRBD1 (6 bases). Germline CDR1 SGHRS, CDR2 YFSETQ. The ends were cut back, 3 bases at V and 4 bases at J, with 16 bases in the middle. The CDR3 runs 15 residues. The CDR3 loop is CASSSRQAWSTEAFF. Here the CDR3 DNA reads TGCGCCAGCAGCTCCCGACAGGCCTGGAGCACTGAAGCTTTCTTT.

This clonotype appeared a few times. The genes are TRBV30 and TRBJ1-2; D is perhaps TRBD1 (6 bases). Germline CDR1 and CDR2: GTSNPN and SVGIG (reference sequence). CDR3 size: 16 residues. V lost 0 bases and J lost 4, with 18 bases in between. The CDR3 DNA follows: TGTGCCTGGAGTGTACCGGACAGCCTTTTTATCTATGGCTACACCTTC. It specifies CAWSVPDSLFIYGYTF. The full variable domain, rest sourced from reference TRBV30 and TRBJ1-2, is SQTIHQWPATLVQPVGSPLSLECTVEGTSNPNLYWYRQAAGRGLQLLFYSVGIGQISSEVPQNLSASRPQDRQFILSSKKLLLSDSGFYLCAWSVPDSLFIYGYTFGSGTRLTVV.

The chain joins TRBV7-9 to TRBJ2-4; no clear D. The CDR3 length is 19 residues. CDR1 SEHNR and CDR2 FQNEAQ come from the germline V gene (reference sequence). V gave up 6 bases and J gave up 0 bases, with 24 bases separating them. Here the CDR3 reads CASRPSSPEVSVAKNIQYF. The CDR3 coding sequence is TGTGCCAGCAGGCCAAGCTCCCCCGAGGTCTCGGTAGCCAAAAACATTCAGTACTTC.

The genes are TRBV7-2 and TRBJ1-5; D may be TRBD1 (5 bases). V shed 2 bases and J shed 2 bases, with 13 bases lying between them. The germline V gene encodes CDR1 SGHTA and CDR2 FQGNSA. The CDR3 covers 16 residues. CDR3: CASSLSEGLGNQPQHF. The CDR3 DNA is TGTGCCAGCAGCTTATCGGAGGGGCTGGGCAATCAGCCCCAGCATTTT.